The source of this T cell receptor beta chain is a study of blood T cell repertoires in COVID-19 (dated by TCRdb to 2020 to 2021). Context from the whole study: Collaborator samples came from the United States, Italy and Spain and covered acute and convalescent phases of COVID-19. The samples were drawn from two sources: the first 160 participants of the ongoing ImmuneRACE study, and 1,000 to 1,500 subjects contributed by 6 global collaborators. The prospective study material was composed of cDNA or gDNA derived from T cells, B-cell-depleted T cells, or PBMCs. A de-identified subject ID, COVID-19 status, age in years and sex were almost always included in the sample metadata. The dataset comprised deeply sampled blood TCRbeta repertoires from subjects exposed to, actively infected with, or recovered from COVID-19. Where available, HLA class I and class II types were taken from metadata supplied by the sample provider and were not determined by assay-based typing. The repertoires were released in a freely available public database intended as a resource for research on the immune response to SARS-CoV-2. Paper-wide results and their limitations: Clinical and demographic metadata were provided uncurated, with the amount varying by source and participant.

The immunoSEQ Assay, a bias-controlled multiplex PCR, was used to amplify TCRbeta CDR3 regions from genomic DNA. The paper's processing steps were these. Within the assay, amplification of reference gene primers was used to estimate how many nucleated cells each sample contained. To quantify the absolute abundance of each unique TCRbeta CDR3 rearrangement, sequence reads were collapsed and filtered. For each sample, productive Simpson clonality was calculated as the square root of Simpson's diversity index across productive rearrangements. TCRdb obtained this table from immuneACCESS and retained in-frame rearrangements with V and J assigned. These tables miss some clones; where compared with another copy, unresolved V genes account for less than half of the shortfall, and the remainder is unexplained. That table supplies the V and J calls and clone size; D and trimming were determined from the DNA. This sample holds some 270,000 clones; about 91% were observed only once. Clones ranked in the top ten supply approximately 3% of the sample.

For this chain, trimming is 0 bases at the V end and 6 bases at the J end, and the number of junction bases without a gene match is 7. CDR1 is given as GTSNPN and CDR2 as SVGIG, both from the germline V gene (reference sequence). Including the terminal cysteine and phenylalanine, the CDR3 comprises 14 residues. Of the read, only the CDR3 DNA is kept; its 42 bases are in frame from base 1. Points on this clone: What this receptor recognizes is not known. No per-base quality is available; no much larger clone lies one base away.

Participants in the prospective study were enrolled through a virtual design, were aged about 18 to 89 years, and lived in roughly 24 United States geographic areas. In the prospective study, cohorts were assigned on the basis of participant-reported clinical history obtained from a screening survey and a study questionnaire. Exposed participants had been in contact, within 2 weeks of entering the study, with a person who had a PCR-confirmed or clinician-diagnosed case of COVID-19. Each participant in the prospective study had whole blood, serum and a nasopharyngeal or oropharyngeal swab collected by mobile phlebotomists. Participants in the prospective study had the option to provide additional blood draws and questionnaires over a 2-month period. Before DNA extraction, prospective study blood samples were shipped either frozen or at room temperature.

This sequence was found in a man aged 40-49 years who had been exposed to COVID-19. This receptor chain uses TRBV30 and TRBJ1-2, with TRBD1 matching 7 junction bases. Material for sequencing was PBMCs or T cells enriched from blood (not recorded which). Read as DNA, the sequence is TGTGCCTGGAGTGTACTGGGGACAGCTGATGGCTACACCTTC. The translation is CAWSVLGTADGYTF.